These T cell receptor beta chains were read from a single sample in a study of regulatory T cells in long-lasting Graves disease. A single record per CDR3 protein comes from TCRdb applying MiXCR to the multiplex PCR reads. There are 440,000 or so distinct CDR3 sequences in the sample; 16% occur only once, and about 10% lies in the top ten. Separately, the same data were catalogued under a study of T cells in Graves' hyperthyroidism and ophthalmopathy.

The sequencing here drew on peripheral blood mononuclear cells (PBMCs), taken at new diagnosis, from a patient treated with antithyroid drugs. The receptors derive from a woman under 40 with Graves disease. Both conserved end residues are part of each CDR3.

V: TRBV11-2
length: 15
J: TRBJ2-3
CDR3: CASSPLAGGRDTQYF

V: TRBV19
length: 16
J: TRBJ1-3
CDR3: CASSLGVTASGNTIYF

V: TRBV7-9
length: 15
J: TRBJ2-7
CDR3: CASSLALDFSYEQYF

V: TRBV5-1
length: 15
J: TRBJ2-7
CDR3: CASSLYTGSSYEQYF

V: TRBV12-3/TRBV12-4
length: 15
J: TRBJ1-1
CDR3: CASNLGEGWRTEAFF

V: TRBV6-1
length: 13
J: TRBJ2-1
CDR3: CASQTGNYNEQFF

V: TRBV28
length: 16
J: TRBJ2-1
CDR3: CASSYESSPSYNEQFF

V: TRBV13
length: 13
J: TRBJ2-7
CDR3: CASSRDQFYEQYF

V: TRBV28
length: 12
J: TRBJ1-2
CDR3: CASSLGRDGYTF

V: TRBV28
length: 20
J: TRBJ2-1
CDR3: CASSLLPYRDPGVSYNEQFF

V: TRBV24-1
length: 16
J: TRBJ2-6
CDR3: CATSETTGSGANVLTF

V: TRBV6-2/TRBV6-3
length: 17
J: TRBJ2-7
CDR3: CASSEKVTSGRGHEQYF

V: TRBV2
length: 15
J: TRBJ2-1
CDR3: CASSIAGGPGNEQFF

V: TRBV5-1
length: 13
J: TRBJ2-3
CDR3: CASSRGGRDTQYF

V: TRBV3-1
length: 15
J: TRBJ2-1
CDR3: CASSQGSRASNEQFF

V: TRBV12-3/TRBV12-4
length: 13
J: TRBJ2-7
CDR3: CASRGQGAEEQYF

V: TRBV6-1
length: 21
J: TRBJ2-4
CDR3: CASRFPGELAGTGEAKNIQYF

V: TRBV4-1
length: 15
J: TRBJ2-7
CDR3: CASSQDPSEYYEQYF

V: TRBV11-3
length: 21
J: TRBJ2-7
CDR3: CASSLEGHPRETGRASYEQYF

V: TRBV9
length: 15
J: TRBJ2-2
CDR3: CASSERLAGAGELFF

V: TRBV12-3/TRBV12-4
length: 15
J: TRBJ2-1
CDR3: CASSFALAGNYEQFF

V: TRBV29-1
length: 12
J: TRBJ2-3
CDR3: CSVASLSNTQYF

V: TRBV7-2
length: 16
J: TRBJ1-5
CDR3: CASSLWTGNSNQPQHF

V: TRBV14
length: 15
J: TRBJ2-7
CDR3: CASSQVSLAVYEQYF

V: TRBV30
length: 13
J: TRBJ1-5
CDR3: CAWSGGMAQPQHF

V: TRBV6-1
length: 17
J: TRBJ2-7
CDR3: CASSHLTTGPWTSEQYF

V: TRBV7-2
length: 15
J: TRBJ2-3
CDR3: CASSSDRGGRSTQYF

V: TRBV2
length: 15
J: TRBJ1-4
CDR3: CASSEFGATNEKLFF

V: TRBV7-9
length: 14
J: TRBJ1-1
CDR3: CASSLKGRNTEAFF

V: TRBV12-3/TRBV12-4
length: 13
J: TRBJ2-7
CDR3: CASRRLAGDEQYF

V: TRBV19
length: 15
J: TRBJ2-7
CDR3: CASSIVQGAMYEQYF

V: TRBV7-9
length: 15
J: TRBJ2-7
CDR3: CASRSLGVGNYEQYF

V: TRBV4-1
length: 15
J: TRBJ1-2
CDR3: CASSKYRDRGDGYTF

V: TRBV6-1
length: 15
J: TRBJ2-7
CDR3: CASSPTRAVSYEQYF

V: TRBV20-1
length: 15
J: TRBJ2-3
CDR3: CSASETDQVGDTQYF

V: TRBV11-2
length: 14
J: TRBJ2-1
CDR3: CASRGTGDWNEQFF

V: TRBV5-4
length: 16
J: TRBJ2-5
CDR3: CASSGTGAGFQETQYF

V: TRBV5-1
length: 14
J: TRBJ2-7
CDR3: CASSPRTSGSEQYF

V: TRBV19
length: 16
J: TRBJ2-1
CDR3: CASTRPGLALHNEQFF

V: TRBV7-8
length: 16
J: TRBJ1-4
CDR3: CASSSSASGGWEKLFF

V: TRBV7-9
length: 15
J: TRBJ2-2
CDR3: CASSLERQNTGELFF

V: TRBV20-1
length: 15
J: TRBJ2-1
CDR3: CSAPRLAGGKGEQFF

V: TRBV28
length: 15
J: TRBJ2-7
CDR3: CASSPESGSSYEQYF

V: TRBV3-1
length: 15
J: TRBJ1-6
CDR3: CASSQGSSYNSPLHF

V: TRBV10-3
length: 15
J: TRBJ1-3
CDR3: CAISGQTGAGNTIYF

V: TRBV6-2/TRBV6-3
length: 13
J: TRBJ1-1
CDR3: CASSGTDRDEAFF

V: TRBV20-1
length: 13
J: TRBJ2-5
CDR3: CSARIGGRETQYF

V: TRBV14
length: 15
J: TRBJ1-6
CDR3: CASSQMGQGNSPLHF

V: TRBV28
length: 12
J: TRBJ2-1
CDR3: CASSLSSNEQFF

V: TRBV28
length: 12
J: TRBJ2-3
CDR3: CASSLWTASQYF

V: TRBV7-2
length: 16
J: TRBJ2-5
CDR3: CASSLGPNGDKETQYF

V: TRBV10-1
length: 15
J: TRBJ2-7
CDR3: CASSESLSGTYEQYF

V: TRBV6-2/TRBV6-3
length: 17
J: TRBJ2-3
CDR3: CASSYSAGGSSTDTQYF

V: TRBV20-1
length: 15
J: TRBJ2-7
CDR3: CSARITDRGYYEQYF

V: TRBV2
length: 24
J: TRBJ1-1
CDR3: CASSEWREEGEQFFGPGMNTEAFF

V: TRBV6-2/TRBV6-3
length: 14
J: TRBJ1-1
CDR3: CASSYFGNNTEAFF

V: TRBV24-1
length: 15
J: TRBJ2-1
CDR3: CATCDQAGGPNEQFF

V: TRBV29-1
length: 15
J: TRBJ2-1
CDR3: CSVIRAGVGYGEQFF